These 9 T cell receptor beta chains were sequenced from one sample in a study of blood T cell repertoires in COVID-19. Sequencing was performed with immunoSEQ multiplex PCR; in TCRdb, only in-frame clones are kept and a portion is missing. The data show fewer than 120,000 clones, 65% to 80% seen once. Sequenced input: peripheral blood. These TCRs come from a woman aged 55-75 years with acute or convalescent COVID-19.

The genes are TRBV7-2 and TRBJ2-3, with 13 bases identical to TRBD2. Germline lookup yields CDR1 SGHTA and CDR2 FQGNSA. After removal of 1 base from V and 8 bases from J, the junction contained 12 bases not matched to a gene. This CDR3 comprises 18 residues. For the CDR3, the DNA is TGTGCCAGCAGCTTAGGGTCACTAGCGGGGGGGCGGAGGGGTACGCAGTATTTT. Its translation is CASSLGSLAGGRRGTQYF.

This chain's CDR3 is CASSLTSGGGNTEAFF. CDR3 bases: TGTGCCAGCAGCTTAACATCAGGGGGCGGGAACACTGAAGCTTTCTTT. The chain carries TRBV7-2 and TRBJ1-1; 8 bases line up with TRBD1. The CDR3 totals 16 residues. Germline V lookup: CDR1 SGHTA, CDR2 FQGNSA. With V trimmed by 2 bases and J by 1 base, 6 bases remained unmatched.

This clone has just a few counts. The rearrangement joins TRBV27 to TRBJ1-2, with D unclear. Deletions cut 3 bases from V and 7 bases from J, with 15 bases between. Germline loops: CDR1 MNHEY, CDR2 SMNVEV (reference sequence). The CDR3 runs 14 residues. DNA for the CDR3: TGTGCCAGCAGTTTGGAAGGCGGCATCTCTGGCTACACCTTC. The encoded protein is CASSLEGGISGYTF.

The chain uses TRBV15 and TRBJ1-2; 7 positions agree with TRBD1. Germline-derived CDR1 and CDR2 are LNHNV and YYDKDF (reference sequence). The CDR3 is 13 residues long. The trim removed 3 bases at V and 5 bases at J, leaving 3 bases unmatched. The CDR3 bases are TGTGCCACCAGCAGCGACAGGGCTTATGGCTACACCTTC. As protein: CATSSDRAYGYTF. The full variable domain, completed using reference TRBV15 and TRBJ1-2, is DAMVIQNPRYQVTQFGKPVTLSCSQTLNHNVMYWYQQKSSQAPKLLFHYYDKDFNNEADTPDNFQSRRPNTSFCFLDIRSPGLGDTAMYLCATSSDRAYGYTFGSGTRLTVV.

V is TRBV18 and J is TRBJ1-4; no firm D call. The CDR3 consists of 13 residues. Germline assignment: CDR1 KGHSH and CDR2 LQKENI. V dropped 5 bases and J dropped 8 bases, with 12 bases sitting between them. The CDR3 sequence: CASSTESGEKLFF. CDR3 coding DNA: TGTGCCAGCTCAACTGAGAGCGGAGAAAAACTGTTTTTT.

This clone has only a few counts. The chain is built from TRBV7-3 and TRBJ2-2; the D gene is possibly TRBD2 (7 bases). The germline V and J ends were trimmed by 5 bases and 5 bases, with 21 bases remaining between them. Germline V lookup: CDR1 SGHTA, CDR2 FQGTGA. The CDR3 is 17 amino acids. The chain's CDR3 is CASSPTWGGPGTGELFF. The CDR3 DNA reads TGTGCCAGCAGCCCCACTTGGGGGGGGCCGGGGACCGGGGAGCTGTTTTTT.

As regards this clone: This specimen includes other DNA sequences encoding the same CDR3. This chain links TRBV29-1 with TRBJ1-1; 7 nucleotides align to TRBD1. The CDR3 totals 13 residues. Germline V gives CDR1 SQVTM, CDR2 ANQGSEA. V lost 5 bases and J lost 1; bases outside the gene matches: 4. CDR3 amino acids: CSVLQGRNTEAFF. CDR3 DNA: TGCAGCGTTCTACAGGGGCGGAACACTGAAGCTTTCTTT.

This chain joins TRBV5-1 and TRBJ2-1, with 9 bases that match TRBD1. CDR1 and CDR2 from the germline V gene are SGHRS and YFSETQ. The CDR3 spans 16 residues. J lost 7 bases, V lost 5 bases, and 13 bases had no gene match. For the CDR3, the DNA is TGCGCCAGCAGTCAAACCGGGACAGGGATTGGGAATGAGCAGTTCTTC. Translated: CASSQTGTGIGNEQFF.

This clone is a singleton in its sample. The J gene is TRBJ1-6, the V gene TRBV9, with 7 bases matching TRBD1. The J segment lost 9 bases and the V segment lost 2 bases, leaving 8 bases of the junction unmatched. The CDR3 has 15 amino acids. The germline CDR1 and CDR2 sequences are SGDLS and YYNGEE. CDR3 in amino acids: CASSVLTGQGSPLHF. The CDR3 DNA reads TGTGCCAGCAGCGTCTTGACAGGGCAGGGTTCACCCCTCCACTTT.